A single sample gave rise to the 12 T cell receptor beta chains below, sequenced in a study of identifying expanded T cells in peripheral blood. The repertoire was sequenced with immunoSEQ multiplex PCR; TCRdb's copy has only in-frame clones and lacks some. The sample holds under 120,000 clones, about 89% seen once. Sample: blood. These receptors were collected from a person aged 18 to 75 in good health.

CDR3 residues: CASSYSGQGAFEQYF. The DNA for the CDR3 is TGTGCCAGCAGTTACTCGGGACAGGGGGCTTTCGAGCAGTACTTC. The genes are TRBV6-5 and TRBJ2-7, with 12 nucleotides matching TRBD1. The germline gives CDR1 MNHEY, CDR2 SVGAGI. V lost 0 bases, J lost 6 bases, and 3 bases stayed unmatched. The CDR3 runs to 15 residues.

The table lists this clone with a count of one. The chain's CDR3 is CASSQGLRDTQYF. The CDR3 nucleotides read TGCGCCAGCAGCCAAGGATTGAGAGATACGCAGTATTTT. This chain links TRBV4-1 with TRBJ2-3; D remains ambiguous. Germline V gene lookup returns CDR1 MGHRA and CDR2 YSYEKL. The CDR3 has 13 amino acids. The germline V and J ends were trimmed by 1 base and 5 bases, with 7 bases remaining between them.

This clone was detected once. The CDR3 nucleotides are TGTGCCAGCAGGGGGACAGGGAATTACTATGGCTACACCTTC. This encodes CASRGTGNYYGYTF. This rearrangement joins TRBV25-1 to TRBJ1-2; TRBD1 matches 9 bases. Germline V gene sequence: CDR1 MGHDK, CDR2 SYGVNS. The V segment lost 6 bases and the J segment 3 bases; nucleotides outside the gene matches: 5. This CDR3 has 14 residues.

V gene TRBV7-2 combines with J gene TRBJ2-7; D ambiguous. V was pared by 5 bases and J by 0 bases, with 5 bases between. The germline CDR1 and CDR2 sequences are SGHTA and FQGNSA. The CDR3 length is 12 residues. The CDR3 spells CASSHPSYEQYF. In DNA form, the CDR3 reads TGTGCCAGCAGCCATCCCTCCTACGAGCAGTACTTC.

The gene calls are TRBV4-1 and TRBJ1-1, with 9 bases fitting TRBD1. This CDR3 contains 16 residues. The germline V gene has CDR1 MGHRA and CDR2 YSYEKL. Trimming at V came to 4 bases and at J to 0 bases, leaving 6 bases not matched to a gene. Here the CDR3 reads CASSPRTGAMNTEAFF. The CDR3 DNA reads as TGCGCCAGCAGCCCAAGGACAGGGGCCATGAACACTGAAGCTTTCTTT.

Notes on this clone: Its ends do not fully match the called genes, so a read error is possible. This chain links TRBV15 with TRBJ2-1; 9 nucleotides line up with TRBD2. The CDR3 is 16 amino acids. Germline V lookup: CDR1 LNHNV, CDR2 YYDKDF (reference sequence). The CDR3 DNA reads as TGTGCCACCAGCAGAGACACATTCTTAGCGGGGGCTTCTCAGGTCTTC. Translating gives CATSRDTFLAGASQVF.

The V gene is TRBV30, the J gene TRBJ1-1; D perhaps matches TRBD1 (5 bases). Germline V lookup: CDR1 GTSNPN, CDR2 SVGIG (reference sequence). Deletions cut 1 base from V and 12 bases from J, with 18 bases between. The CDR3 is 13 residues long. CDR3 nucleotide sequence: TGTGCCTGGAGTGCGGGGACCGACACGCCGCCTTTCTTT. Amino acids: CAWSAGTDTPPFF.

J is TRBJ2-1 and V is TRBV5-4; 14 bases map to TRBD2. Trimming at V came to 4 bases and at J to 8 bases, leaving 8 bases not matched to a gene. The CDR3 runs to 16 residues. Germline V gene sequence: CDR1 SGHNT, CDR2 YYREEE (reference sequence). CDR3 in DNA: TGTGCCAGCAGCCCACTGACTAGCGGGGGGGCCGATGAGCAGTTCTTC. It encodes CASSPLTSGGADEQFF.

The CDR3 is CASSLAGPGQFSYEQYF. CDR3 in DNA: TGCGCCAGCAGCTTGGCTGGACCGGGACAGTTCTCCTACGAGCAGTACTTC. The V gene is TRBV5-1, the J gene TRBJ2-7; 7 positions match TRBD1. V gave up 0 bases and J gave up 0 bases; unmatched junction bases: 9. The length of the CDR3 is 17 residues. In germline, CDR1 is SGHRS, CDR2 YFSETQ.

The chain joins TRBV7-2 to TRBJ2-4; 11 bases are shared with TRBD2. Unmatched junction bases numbered 4, after V lost 1 base and J lost 5 bases. Germline assignment: CDR1 SGHTA and CDR2 FQGNSA. The CDR3 loop spans 16 amino acids. The CDR3 loop is CASSLVSGGAQNIQYF. For the CDR3, the DNA is TGTGCCAGCAGCTTAGTTAGCGGGGGGGCACAAAACATTCAGTACTTC.

The chain uses TRBV5-1 and TRBJ2-3; TRBD2 might be the D (5 bases). Germline V lookup: CDR1 SGHRS, CDR2 YFSETQ. V dropped 2 bases and J dropped 0 bases, with 13 bases sitting between them. This CDR3 has 16 amino acids. Here the CDR3 DNA reads TGCGCCAGCAGCTTCCCTCGGGGTCCTAGCACAGATACGCAGTATTTT. This gives the protein CASSFPRGPSTDTQYF.

J is TRBJ1-1 and V is TRBV6-5; no clear D gene. From germline, CDR1 is MNHEY and CDR2 SVGAGI. This CDR3 has 13 residues. V dropped 6 bases and J dropped 8 bases, with 16 bases sitting between them. CDR3 protein: CASSLGRGREAFF. The CDR3 bases are TGTGCCAGCAGCCTCGGGAGAGGCAGGGAAGCTTTCTTT.